The clone carrying this T cell receptor (beta chain) was found a few times. PCR primers comprised 60 Vbeta and 13 Jbeta primers. Repertoires were generated with immunoSEQ multiplex PCR, while TCRdb's copy carries only in-frame clones and drops some. Altogether roughly 120,000 clones are present, over 60% being singletons, with the ten largest covering around 13%. These data come from a study of cytomegalovirus exposure and HLA in healthy donors. CDR1 is SGHRS and CDR2 is YFSETQ in the germline V gene. V lost 3 bases, J lost 4 bases, and 12 bases lay in between. The CDR3 totals 14 residues. Source material: PBMCs. This chain connects TRBV5-1 to TRBJ2-3; D remains ambiguous. This receptor was obtained from a woman aged 55-69 years in good health and CMV-seropositive. The CDR3 DNA follows: TGCGCCAGCAGCTGGCGGCGGCTGGCAGATACGCAGTATTTT. This sequence encodes CASSWRRLADTQYF.